This T cell receptor (beta chain) was recorded in a study of shared clonotypes between healthy human individuals. This CDR3 contains 13 residues. The germline V and J ends were trimmed by 4 bases and 4 bases, with 10 bases remaining between them. Per germline, CDR1 MDHEN and CDR2 SYDVKM. Data came from immunoSEQ multiplex PCR; TCRdb stores just in-frame clones and leaves some out. Altogether about 2.3 million clones are present, 92% being singletons, with the ten largest covering approximately 0.39%. The rearrangement joins TRBV28 to TRBJ1-2, with D unresolved. The source of this sequence is a young man in good health. Some clones in this sample may be carry-over from other donors' samples. The specimen sequenced was naive CD4+ T cells from PBMCs. Subset of the sample: CD45RA+ positively selected. The CDR3: CASSSGIAYGYTF. CDR3 sequence (DNA): TGTGCCAGCAGTTCTGGCATTGCCTATGGCTACACCTTC.